This T cell receptor (beta chain) is drawn from a study of blood T cell repertoires in COVID-19. Overall study context: Researchers got acute and convalescent COVID-19 samples from the United States, Italy and Spain. T cells, B-cell-depleted T cells, or PBMCs supplied cDNA or gDNA.

Per the original data handling: How many nucleated cells were present was estimated from reference gene primer amplification. This table comes from immunoSEQ multiplex PCR, and its TCRdb copy is limited to in-frame clones, with some not included. V and J calls and clone size follow that table, whereas D and trimming were derived from the DNA. The profile shows 350,000 to 450,000 clones, more than 70% of them singletons. The germline gives CDR1 KGHSH, CDR2 LQKENI. V dropped 4 bases and J dropped 6; count of bases not matched to a gene: 18. There are 19 residues in the CDR3. Followed over time, Seattle patients had been enrolled while infection was active.

The sequencing sample was made of peripheral blood. The TCR was taken from a woman aged 55 to 70 with COVID-19, enrolled during active disease. The V gene is TRBV18, the J gene TRBJ2-2, with 9 bases fitting TRBD2. The CDR3: CASSQQGLAFRTRPGELFF. CDR3 bases: TGTGCCAGCTCACAACAAGGACTAGCGTTCCGGACCCGCCCCGGGGAGCTGTTTTTT.